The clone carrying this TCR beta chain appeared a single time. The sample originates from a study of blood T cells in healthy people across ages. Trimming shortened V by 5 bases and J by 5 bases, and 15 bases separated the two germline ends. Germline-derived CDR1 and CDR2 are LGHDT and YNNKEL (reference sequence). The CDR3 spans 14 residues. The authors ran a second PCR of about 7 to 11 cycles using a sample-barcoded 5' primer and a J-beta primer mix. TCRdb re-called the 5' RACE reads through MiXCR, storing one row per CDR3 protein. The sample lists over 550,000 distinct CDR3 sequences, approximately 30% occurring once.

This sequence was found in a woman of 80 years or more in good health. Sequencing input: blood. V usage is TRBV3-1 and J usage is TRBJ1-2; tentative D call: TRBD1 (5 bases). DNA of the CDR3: TGTGCCAGCAGCTCCCAGGGTGACGGGTATGGCTACACCTTC. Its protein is CASSSQGDGYGYTF.